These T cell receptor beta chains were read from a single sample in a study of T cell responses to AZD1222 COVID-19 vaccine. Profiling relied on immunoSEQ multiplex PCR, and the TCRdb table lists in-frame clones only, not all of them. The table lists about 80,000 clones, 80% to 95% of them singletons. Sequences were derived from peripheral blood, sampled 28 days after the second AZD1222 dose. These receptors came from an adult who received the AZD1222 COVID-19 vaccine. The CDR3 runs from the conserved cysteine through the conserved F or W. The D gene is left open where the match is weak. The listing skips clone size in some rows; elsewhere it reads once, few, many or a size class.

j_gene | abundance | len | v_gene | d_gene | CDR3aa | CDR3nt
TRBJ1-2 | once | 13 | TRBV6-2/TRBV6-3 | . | CASSDPPNYGYTF | TGTGCCAGCAGTGACCCACCTAACTATGGCTACACCTTC
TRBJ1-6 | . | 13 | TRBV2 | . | CASRDSYNSPLHF | TGTGCCTCCAGGGACTCCTATAATTCACCCCTCCACTTT
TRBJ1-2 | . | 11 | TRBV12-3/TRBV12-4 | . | CASSQNYGYTF | TGTGCCAGCAGTCAGAACTATGGCTACACCTTC
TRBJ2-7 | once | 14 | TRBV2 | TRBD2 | CASTSAGDSYEQYF | TGTGCCAGCACCTCTGCGGGGGACTCCTACGAGCAGTACTTC
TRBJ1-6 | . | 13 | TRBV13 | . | CASSSGRNSPLHF | TGTGCCAGCAGCTCCGGTAGGAATTCACCCCTCCACTTT
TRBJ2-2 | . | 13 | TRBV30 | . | CAWSSGTTGELFF | TGTGCCTGGAGTTCCGGGACCACCGGGGAGCTGTTTTTT
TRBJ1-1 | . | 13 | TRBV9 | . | CASSVGSNTEAFF | TGTGCCAGCAGCGTAGGATCGAACACTGAAGCTTTCTTT
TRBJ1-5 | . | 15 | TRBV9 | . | CASSADGGVNQPQHF | TGTGCCAGCAGCGCCGACGGGGGAGTCAATCAGCCCCAGCATTTT
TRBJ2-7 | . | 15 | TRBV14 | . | CASSRKASDSYEQYF | TGTGCCAGCAGTCGGAAAGCTAGCGACTCCTACGAGCAGTACTTC
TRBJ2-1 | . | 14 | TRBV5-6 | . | CASSLAGLGHEQFF | TGTGCCAGCAGCTTGGCGGGCCTTGGACATGAGCAGTTCTTC